Described below is a single T cell receptor (beta chain) sequence and its context. The entry originates in a study of blood T cell repertoires in COVID-19. Study at large: Nucleic acid was either cDNA or gDNA, and it came from T cells, B-cell-depleted T cells, or PBMCs.

The CDR3 runs 17 residues. V lost 1 base to trimming and J lost 1 base; unmatched junction nucleotides: 7. The germline gives CDR1 SNHLY, CDR2 FYNNEI. The table came from immunoSEQ multiplex PCR; TCRdb's copy has only in-frame clones and leaves some out. The table lists some 170,000 clones, about 88% of them singletons. The source of this sequence is a human donor with acute COVID-19. The donor label of this sample is uncertain. Specimen: PBMCs or T cells enriched from blood (not recorded which). V gene TRBV2 combines with J gene TRBJ1-5, with 7 nucleotides matching TRBD1. The CDR3 nucleotides read TGTGCCAGCAGTGAAGGACAGGGAGCGAGAAGCAATCAGCCCCAGCATTTT. Protein: CASSEGQGARSNQPQHF.